This TCR beta chain is drawn from a study of shared clonotypes between healthy human individuals. Data came from immunoSEQ multiplex PCR; TCRdb stores just in-frame clones and leaves some out. The table has roughly 1,000,000 clones, 75% to 85% seen once. Germline CDR1 SQVTM, CDR2 ANQGSEA. Trimming at V came to 8 bases and at J to 1 base, leaving 3 bases not matched to a gene. There are 12 residues in the CDR3. This clone was seen once. This clonotype was sampled from a man aged 18 to 30 in good health. Some clones in this sample may be carry-over from other donors' samples. The sample comprised memory CD4+ T cells from PBMCs. Subset in this sample: CD45RA-negative fraction. The V gene is TRBV29-1, the J gene TRBJ1-1; 8 positions agree with TRBD1. The CDR3 DNA follows: TGCAGCACCGGACAGGGGAACACTGAAGCTTTCTTT. Protein sequence: CSTGQGNTEAFF.